A single sample gave rise to the 26 T cell receptor beta chains below, sequenced in a study of T-cell memory formation after mild COVID-19 (dated by TCRdb to about 2021). Library preparation was by 5' RACE. Sequencing relied on an Illumina NovaSeq 6000. TCRdb itself trimmed the public reads at Q25 with fastp, ran MiXCR and retained productive beta chains. Identical CDR3 protein sequences are pooled into one entry, listed with their most common genes and DNA. The sample contains hundreds of thousands of distinct CDR3 sequences, about a fifth of them found a single time. The top ten hold 7.5% to 9.5% of the sample. Sequencing input: PBMCs or a T cell subset sorted from them (not recorded which). The receptors come from an adult woman who had mild COVID-19 (a few samples of this study predate the infection). The sample titles of this study are shuffled in the database, so cell type and time point are left out; the donor was told from shared clones.

The rearrangement links TRBV7-3 to TRBJ2-3; 14 nucleotides align to TRBD2. Germline V gene sequence: CDR1 SGHTA, CDR2 FQGTGA. There are 16 residues in the CDR3. With V trimmed by 4 bases and J by 3 bases, 3 bases remained unmatched. The CDR3: CASSSRTSGGTDTQYF. As DNA, the CDR3 is TGTGCCAGCAGCTCGCGGACTAGCGGGGGGACAGATACGCAGTATTTT. Drawing the rest from reference TRBV7-3 and TRBJ2-3, the complete variable domain is GAGVSQTPSNKVTEKGKYVELRCDPISGHTALYWYRQSLGQGPEFLIYFQGTGAADDSGLPNDRFFAVRPEGSVSTLKIQRTERGDSAVYLCASSSRTSGGTDTQYFGPGTRLTVL.

The CDR3 coding sequence is TGTGCCACCAGTGATCCCCTAAGCGGGGGGAAGCATGAGCAGTTCTTC. Translated, it gives CATSDPLSGGKHEQFF. The genes are TRBV24-1 and TRBJ2-1; 9 nucleotides agree with TRBD2. Germline lookup yields CDR1 KGHDR and CDR2 SFDVKD. Trimming took 3 bases from V and 8 from J; bases not matched to a gene: 10. This CDR3 has 16 amino acids.

This clonotype has more than one count but fewer than ten. This chain joins TRBV21-1 and TRBJ1-5. TRBV21-1 is a pseudogene locus. This CDR3 has 15 amino acids. Written as DNA, the CDR3 is TGTGCCAGCAACCTGGGACGGCCGGGCAATCAGCCCCAGCATTTT. Amino acids: CASNLGRPGNQPQHF.

This sequence joins TRBV12-3 or TRBV12-4 and TRBJ1-6, with D perhaps matching TRBD1 (6 bases). The CDR3 has 16 amino acids. The V and J ends lost 7 bases and 2 bases respectively, with 15 bases between them. The CDR3 sequence is CASTDGQFTYNSPLHF. DNA for the CDR3: TGTGCCAGCACCGACGGACAGTTCACCTATAATTCACCCCTCCACTTT.

V and J are TRBV6-5 and TRBJ1-2, with a weak D call TRBD1 (6 bases). The CDR3 is 15 residues long. Looked up from germline, CDR1 is MNHEY and CDR2 is SVGAGI. The V and J ends lost 6 bases and 3 bases respectively, with 17 bases between them. The CDR3 DNA follows: TGTGCCAGCAGGCCCCAGGGGCTCGGTGACTATGGCTACACCTTC. This gives the protein CASRPQGLGDYGYTF.

The gene calls are TRBV24-1 and TRBJ2-2, with TRBD1 matching over 7 bases. Looked up from germline, CDR1 is KGHDR and CDR2 is SFDVKD. CDR3 length: 16 residues. The V and J ends lost 3 bases and 8 bases, in that order; junction bases with no gene match: 11. The CDR3 DNA is TGTGCCACCAGTGATCCCCTACAGGGGATGACAGGGGAGCTGTTTTTT. Translation: CATSDPLQGMTGELFF.

This clonotype appeared a few times. V gene TRBV6-1 combines with J gene TRBJ2-7; 8 bases map to TRBD1. The CDR3 runs 14 residues. V was pared by 4 bases and J by 2 bases, with 4 bases of the junction left unmatched. Germline V gene data show CDR1 as MNHNS and CDR2 as SASEGT. For the CDR3, the DNA is TGTGCCAGCAGTGGACGGACAGGGACCTACGAGCAGTACTTC. It specifies CASSGRTGTYEQYF.

J is TRBJ1-1 and V is TRBV7-9, with 8 nucleotides matching TRBD1. V gave up 6 bases and J gave up 3 bases; unmatched junction bases: 12. Germline CDR1 is SEHNR and CDR2 is FQNEAQ (reference sequence). The CDR3 sequence is 16 residues long. The CDR3 DNA follows: TGTGCCAGCAGGGGTGGACAGGGTGGGAGGGACACTGAAGCTTTCTTT. Its protein is CASRGGQGGRDTEAFF. Complete variable domain (other parts from reference TRBV7-9 and TRBJ1-1): DTGVSQNPRHKITKRGQNVTFRCDPISEHNRLYWYRQTLGQGPEFLTYFQNEAQLEKSRLLSDRFSAERPKGSFSTLEIQRTEQGDSAMYLCASRGGQGGRDTEAFFGQGTRLTVV.

V and J are TRBV6-4 and TRBJ1-6; weak D call: TRBD1 (5 bases). CDR1 and CDR2 (germline): MRHNA, SNTAGT. V dropped 6 bases and J dropped 6 bases, with 12 bases sitting between them. This CDR3 is 14 amino acids long. DNA for the CDR3: TGTGCCAGCAGCCAGGGTGCGTCTAATTCACCCCTCCACTTT. It yields the protein CASSQGASNSPLHF.

This clonotype showed up just a few times. The chain carries TRBV5-1 and TRBJ2-5; D not resolved. The CDR3 spans 16 residues. Germline V gene data show CDR1 as SGHRS and CDR2 as YFSETQ. V shed 2 bases and J shed 4 bases, with 18 bases lying between them. The CDR3 DNA is TGCGCCAGCAGCTTCGGTTCCGGTGGCATCGGAGAGACCCAGTACTTC. It specifies CASSFGSGGIGETQYF. The full variable domain, in which reference TRBV5-1 and TRBJ2-5 provide the parts outside the CDR3, is KAGVTQTPRYLIKTRGQQVTLSCSPISGHRSVSWYQQTPGQGLQFLFEYFSETQRNKGNFPGRFSGRQFSNSRSEMNVSTLELGDSALYLCASSFGSGGIGETQYFGPGTRLLVL.

The chain links TRBV7-3 to TRBJ2-7; TRBD2 aligns across 12 bases. J was trimmed by 3 bases and V by 6 bases; bases with no gene match: 18. Germline V gives CDR1 SGHTA, CDR2 FQGTGA. CDR3 length: 19 amino acids. Here the CDR3 reads CASSPKRGRTSGEDYEQYF. CDR3 nucleotide sequence: TGTGCCAGCAGTCCAAAGCGGGGACGGACTAGCGGGGAAGACTACGAGCAGTACTTC.

This clonotype came up a few times. The CDR3 DNA reads as TGTGCCAGCGGCGGACTAGGAGCCCTGGGGGCTGGGAGGGAGCAGTTCTTC. It specifies CASGGLGALGAGREQFF. J is TRBJ2-1 and V is TRBV2, with a possible D match to TRBD2 (7 bases). This CDR3 has 17 amino acids. Trimming cost V 8 bases and J 10 bases, with 30 bases left between them. CDR1 and CDR2 (germline): SNHLY, FYNNEI.

The chain couples TRBV28 to TRBJ2-3, with D perhaps matching TRBD1 or TRBD2 (5 bases each). V dropped 5 bases and J dropped 6 bases, with 21 bases sitting between them. CDR1 and CDR2 from the germline V gene are MDHEN and SYDVKM. The CDR3 has 16 residues. For the CDR3, the DNA is TGTGCCAGCAGTCTCCCCGGGACCGCGGCATTTGATACGCAGTATTTT. Its protein is CASSLPGTAAFDTQYF.

This clonotype was seen a handful of times. This chain joins TRBV6-2 or TRBV6-3 and TRBJ2-3, with 7 bases fitting TRBD1. The trim removed 1 base at V and 1 base at J, leaving 2 bases unmatched. CDR3 length: 15 amino acids. CDR1 MNHEY and CDR2 SVGEGT come from the germline V gene. The CDR3 loop reads CASSYFGQGTDTQYF. The CDR3 coding sequence is TGTGCCAGCAGTTACTTTGGACAGGGCACAGATACGCAGTATTTT.

The chain couples TRBV6-2 or TRBV6-3 to TRBJ2-7; D is unresolved. The CDR3 is 12 amino acids. The V gene's germline CDR1 is MNHEY and CDR2 SVGEGT. The germline V and J ends were trimmed by 0 bases and 3 bases, with 3 bases remaining between them. In DNA form, the CDR3 reads TGTGCCAGCAGTTACTCGGTCTACGAGCAGTACTTC. Translating gives CASSYSVYEQYF.

There are a few counts of this clonotype. The chain carries TRBV3-1 and TRBJ2-7, with TRBD2 identical over 9 bases. The CDR3 is 14 amino acids. The ends lost 3 bases at V and 12 bases at J; junction bases unmatched: 12. The germline gives CDR1 LGHDT, CDR2 YNNKEL (reference sequence). For the CDR3, the DNA is TGTGCCAGCAGCCACGGGACTAGCTCCTCCGATGTGTACTTC. It yields the protein CASSHGTSSSDVYF.

V gene TRBV12-3 or TRBV12-4 combines with J gene TRBJ2-7, with 8 bases lining up with TRBD2. CDR3 length: 13 residues. V gave up 6 bases and J gave up 3 bases; unmatched junction bases: 4. The DNA of the CDR3 is TGTGCCAGCAGCACTAGCGGCCTCTACGAGCAGTACTTC. It specifies CASSTSGLYEQYF.

This clonotype was counted a few times. V gene TRBV12-3 or TRBV12-4 combines with J gene TRBJ2-2, with 12 bases aligning to TRBD2. The CDR3 sequence is 19 residues long. V lost 3 bases to trimming and J lost 0 bases; unmatched junction nucleotides: 8. CDR3 DNA: TGTGCCAGCAGTTTTGGACTAGCGGGGAGAATCGCGAACACCGGGGAGCTGTTTTTT. This encodes CASSFGLAGRIANTGELFF.

This sequence joins TRBV15 and TRBJ2-7, with no clear D. From germline, CDR1 is LNHNV and CDR2 YYDKDF (reference sequence). V dropped 5 bases and J dropped 2 bases, with 7 bases sitting between them. CDR3 length equals 12 residues. DNA of the CDR3: TGTGCCACCAGCGGAAACACCTACGAGCAGTACTTC. Residues: CATSGNTYEQYF.

This rearrangement joins TRBV20-1 to TRBJ1-5, with D uncertain. Between the trimmed V and J ends, which lost 3 bases and 4 bases, there was a span of 7 bases. The CDR3 spans 12 residues. Germline CDR1 reads DFQATT; CDR2 reads SNEGSKA (reference sequence). CDR3 DNA: TGCAGTGCTAGCAGTGTAAATCAGCCCCAGCATTTT. Translation gives CSASSVNQPQHF.

The V call is TRBV3-1, the J call TRBJ1-5; perhaps TRBD1 as D (6 bases). CDR3 length: 14 amino acids. V was cut by 0 bases and J by 7 bases, with 10 bases left in between. Germline loops: CDR1 LGHDT, CDR2 YNNKEL (reference sequence). The CDR3 sequence is CASSQDRGGQPQHF. The CDR3 nucleotides read TGTGCCAGCAGCCAAGACAGGGGAGGACAGCCCCAGCATTTT.

The chain links TRBV5-1 to TRBJ2-5; D is ambiguous. This CDR3 has 14 residues. Looked up from germline, CDR1 is SGHRS and CDR2 is YFSETQ. Deletions cut 4 bases from V and 5 bases from J, with 15 bases between. CDR3 amino acids: CASSTGLEVETQYF. The CDR3 region has the DNA TGCGCCAGCAGCACGGGTCTAGAGGTGGAGACCCAGTACTTC.

V usage is TRBV21-1 and J usage is TRBJ2-7; the table's D call, TRBD1, has no DNA check behind it. TRBV21-1 is shown as a pseudogene. CDR3 length: 16 amino acids. DNA for the CDR3: TGTGCCAGCAGCCGCAGACATTCAGGGATTTCCTACGAGCAGTACTTC. Translating it yields CASSRRHSGISYEQYF.

The V call is TRBV20-1, the J call TRBJ1-2; D ambiguous. CDR1 DFQATT and CDR2 SNEGSKA come from the germline V gene (reference sequence). This CDR3 is built from 12 residues. The ends were cut back, 5 bases at V and 4 bases at J, with 11 bases in the middle. This chain's CDR3 is CSALTATYGYTF. In nucleotides, the CDR3 is TGCAGTGCTTTGACGGCTACCTATGGCTACACCTTC.

The chain uses TRBV5-1 and TRBJ1-1; D is unresolved. The germline V gene has CDR1 SGHRS and CDR2 YFSETQ. The CDR3 runs to 15 residues. Trimming removed 10 bases at V and 6 bases at J, with 25 bases between. The CDR3 bases are TGCGCCTGTAGTGTTATAGGTGGGGATCGCGCTGAAGCTTTCTTT. It encodes CACSVIGGDRAEAFF.

The sample holds a few counts of this clonotype. Here the CDR3 DNA reads TGTGCCAGCAGTGAAAAAAAATTTGGGACAGGGGACAATAGCGGGACCCAGTACTTC. Its translation: CASSEKKFGTGDNSGTQYF. This chain uses TRBV6-1 with TRBJ2-5; the match to TRBD1 covers 10 bases. With V trimmed by 2 bases and J by 7 bases, 19 bases remained unmatched. This CDR3 has 19 residues. In germline, CDR1 is MNHNS, CDR2 SASEGT.